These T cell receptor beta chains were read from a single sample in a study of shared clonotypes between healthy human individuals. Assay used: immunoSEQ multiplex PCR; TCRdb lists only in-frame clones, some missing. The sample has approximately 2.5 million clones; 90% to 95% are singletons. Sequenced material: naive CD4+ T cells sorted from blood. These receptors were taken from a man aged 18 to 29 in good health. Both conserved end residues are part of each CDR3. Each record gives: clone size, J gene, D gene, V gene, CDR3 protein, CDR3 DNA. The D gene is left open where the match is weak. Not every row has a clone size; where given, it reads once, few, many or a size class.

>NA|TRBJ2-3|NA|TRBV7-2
CASSHRVAPSGTDTQYF
TGTGCCAGCAGCCATCGGGTAGCGCCCAGTGGGACAGATACGCAGTATTTT
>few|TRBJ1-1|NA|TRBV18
CASSQTVYTEAFF
TGTGCCAGCTCCCAGACCGTTTACACTGAAGCTTTCTTT
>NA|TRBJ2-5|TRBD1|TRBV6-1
CASSGFQTGTETQYF
TGTGCCAGCAGTGGTTTTCAGACAGGGACGGAGACCCAGTACTTC
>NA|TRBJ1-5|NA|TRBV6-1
CASASSGNQPQHF
TGTGCCAGCGCTTCCTCCGGCAATCAGCCCCAGCATTTT
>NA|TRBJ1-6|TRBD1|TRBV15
CATSRDIQGGLALHF
TGTGCCACCAGCAGAGATATACAGGGGGGTCTGGCCCTCCACTTT
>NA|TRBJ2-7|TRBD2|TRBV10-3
CAIQTGLAGEQYF
TGTGCCATTCAAACGGGACTAGCAGGGGAGCAGTACTTC
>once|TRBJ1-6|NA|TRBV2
CASAPWDSNYSPLHF
TGTGCCAGCGCCCCCTGGGACTCCAATTACTCACCCCTCCACTTT
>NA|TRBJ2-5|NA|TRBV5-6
CASSAGWEETQYF
TGTGCCAGCAGCGCGGGATGGGAGGAGACCCAGTACTTC
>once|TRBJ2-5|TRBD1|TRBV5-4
CASSLASLQEFRTGQETQYF
TGTGCCAGCAGCTTGGCCTCCCTTCAAGAGTTCAGGACAGGCCAAGAGACCCAGTACTTC
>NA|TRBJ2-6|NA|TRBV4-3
CASSQVGSFFSGANVLTF
TGCGCCAGCAGCCAAGTTGGCAGCTTTTTCTCTGGGGCCAACGTCCTGACTTTC
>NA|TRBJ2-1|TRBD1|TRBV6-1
CASSENRGWAYNEQFF
TGTGCCAGCAGTGAAAACAGGGGCTGGGCCTACAATGAGCAGTTCTTC
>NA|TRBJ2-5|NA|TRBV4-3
CASSQDKVGTQYF
TGCGCCAGCAGCCAAGATAAAGTGGGGACCCAGTACTTC
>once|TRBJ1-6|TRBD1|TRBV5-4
CASSVTGVEGNSPLHF
TGTGCCAGCAGCGTTACAGGGGTAGAGGGAAATTCACCCCTCCACTTT
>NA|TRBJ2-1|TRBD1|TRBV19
CASRELIGTGSYNEQFF
TGTGCCAGTAGGGAACTGATAGGGACAGGCTCCTACAATGAGCAGTTCTTC
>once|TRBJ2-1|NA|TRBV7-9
CASSLVGGGLQSSYNEQFF
TGTGCCAGCAGCTTAGTCGGAGGGGGCCTCCAGAGCTCCTACAATGAGCAGTTCTTC
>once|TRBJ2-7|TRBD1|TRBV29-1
CSVVWVGTVYF
TGCAGCGTTGTATGGGTCGGGACAGTGTACTTC
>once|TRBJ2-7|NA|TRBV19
CASREVAGEPYEQYF
TGTGCCAGTAGGGAGGTGGCAGGAGAGCCCTACGAGCAGTACTTC
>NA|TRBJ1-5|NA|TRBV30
CAWSVSFGGSNQPQHF
TGTGCCTGGAGTGTGTCTTTTGGGGGCTCGAATCAGCCCCAGCATTTT
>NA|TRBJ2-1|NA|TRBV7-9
CASSLGTGNEQFF
TGTGCCAGCAGCTTAGGGACCGGGAATGAGCAGTTCTTC
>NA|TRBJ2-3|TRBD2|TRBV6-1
CASGSSIDTQYF
TGTGCTAGCGGGAGCTCCATCGATACGCAGTATTTT
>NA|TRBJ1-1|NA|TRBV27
CASSHAGAGEAFF
TGTGCCAGCAGTCATGCGGGGGCGGGTGAAGCTTTCTTT
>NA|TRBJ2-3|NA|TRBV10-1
CASSRGVASDTQYF
TGCGCCAGCAGTCGAGGGGTAGCCTCAGATACGCAGTATTTT
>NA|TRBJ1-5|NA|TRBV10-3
CAIGQLDGNQPQHF
TGTGCCATCGGGCAGTTGGACGGCAATCAGCCCCAGCATTTT
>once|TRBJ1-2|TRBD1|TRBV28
CASSLGTATYGYTF
TGTGCCAGCAGTTTGGGGACAGCAACTTATGGCTACACCTTC